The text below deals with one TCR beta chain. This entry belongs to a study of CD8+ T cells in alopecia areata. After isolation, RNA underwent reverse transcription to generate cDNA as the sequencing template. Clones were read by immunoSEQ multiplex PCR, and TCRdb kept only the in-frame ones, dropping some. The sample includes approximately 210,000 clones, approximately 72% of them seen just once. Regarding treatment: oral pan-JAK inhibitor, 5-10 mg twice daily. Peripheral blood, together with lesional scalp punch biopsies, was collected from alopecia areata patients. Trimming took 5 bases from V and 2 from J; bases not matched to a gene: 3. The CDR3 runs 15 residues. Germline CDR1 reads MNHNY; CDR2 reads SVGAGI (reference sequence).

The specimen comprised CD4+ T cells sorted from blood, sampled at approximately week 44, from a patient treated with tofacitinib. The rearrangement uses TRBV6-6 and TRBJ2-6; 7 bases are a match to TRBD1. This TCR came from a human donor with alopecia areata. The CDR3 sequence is CASSGGQAGANVLTF. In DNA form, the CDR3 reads TGTGCCAGCAGTGGTGGACAGGCTGGGGCCAACGTCCTGACTTTC.